This record covers a single T cell receptor beta chain. The specificity of this receptor is unknown. Base-call qualities are not available, and no considerably larger clone is one nucleotide away. Ficoll-Paque density gradient centrifugation was the method used to isolate PBMCs. This entry is derived from a study of T-cell memory formation after mild COVID-19 (dated by TCRdb to the early 2020s). Turning to the overall study: TCR sequence clusters from the two donors were found to be largely donor specific. Longitudinal TCRalpha and TCRbeta repertoire sequencing tracked T-cell clones expanding and contracting after mild COVID-19 in two donors. Two young, previously healthy adult volunteers, one female and one male, were included in the cohort.

Sequencing took place on an Illumina NovaSeq 6000. TCRalpha and TCRbeta cDNA libraries were built by 5'RACE with constant-segment primers, adding sample barcodes and unique molecular identifiers. RNA was extracted from every sample with Trizol reagent. Amplification of the libraries took two PCR steps, and the second step added a second sample barcode plus Illumina TruSeq adapters. Sequencing of the libraries was done on an Illumina NovaSeq, producing 2 x 150 bp paired-end reads. On the study's bioinformatics: Demultiplexing of reads and collapsing into UMI-guided consensus sequences were performed with migec v1.2.7. Using mixcr v2.1.11, UMI consensuses were aligned to TRA and TRB V and J templates and then assembled into clonotypes. Clonotypes were classified as expanded or contracted when called significant by both edgeR and NoisET, with noise models trained on biological replicates. For edgeR calls, the thresholds were a false discovery rate-adjusted p below 0.01 and a log2 fold-change of 1. PCA with hierarchical clustering of max-normalized trajectories of the 1000 most abundant clonotypes was used as exploratory dynamics analysis. Each responding clone was given a CD4 or CD8 phenotype based on the CD4+ and CD8+ repertoires, which had been sequenced separately. TCRdb reran the public reads through fastp at Q25 and MiXCR, keeping productive beta chains. Entries that share a CDR3 protein sequence are merged under the most common genes and DNA. For this entry, the V and J calls and clone size follow TCRdb and not the study's own pipeline. This sample comprises roughly 410,000 distinct CDR3 sequences, around 24% of them detected only once. Of the sample, about 8.7% falls within the top ten clones.

From the germline V gene, CDR1 is SGHTA and CDR2 is FQGNSA. V lost 4 bases and J lost 1 base; the stretch between them is 13 bases long. There are 15 amino acids in the CDR3, from cysteine to phenylalanine inclusive. Only the CDR3 DNA is retained, 45 bases long and in frame from the first base. General findings and caveats noted by the study authors: From day 15 to 85, contracting clones showed balanced CD4/CD8 phenotypes, whereas a second wave of clones that expanded from day 15 to 37 leaned towards CD4+. The detection of some responding clones in pre-infection memory suggests that pre-existing cross-reactive memory T cells joined the SARS-CoV-2 response. Whether the second-wave clones peaking on day 37 were SARS-CoV-2 specific was not confirmed. Only a couple of mild cases were covered by the study, and larger cohorts that include severe cases with pre-infection samples were considered necessary. Contracting CD4+ clones appeared mostly in the CM and EM memory subsets, whereas CD8+ clones were enriched in EMRA.

Material: PBMCs or a T cell subset sorted from them (not recorded which). The chain uses TRBV7-2 and TRBJ2-5; a tentative D call is TRBD1 (6 bases match). The sequence was collected from an adult woman who had mild COVID-19 (a few samples of this study predate the infection). The sample titles of this study are shuffled in the database, so cell type and time point are left out; the donor was told from shared clones. The CDR3 has the sequence CASSSQRGGQETQYF. The nucleotides are TGTGCCAGCAGCTCCCAGAGAGGGGGCCAAGAGACCCAGTACTTC. The variable domain in full, with residues beyond the CDR3 obtained from the reference TRBV7-2 and TRBJ2-5 genes, is GAGVSQSPSNKVTEKGKDVELRCDPISGHTALYWYRQSLGQGLEFLIYFQGNSAPDKSGLPSDRFSAERTGGSVSTLTIQRTQQEDSAVYLCASSSQRGGQETQYFGPGTRLLVL.